Shown below are 10 T cell receptor beta chains from a single sample sequenced in a study of blood T cell repertoires in COVID-19. Method: immunoSEQ multiplex PCR; TCRdb's copy keeps in-frame clones and lacks some. The data show 150,000 or so clones, about 87% seen once. The sample comprised peripheral blood. Receptor source: a man aged 60 to 75 with acute or convalescent COVID-19.

This chain connects TRBV24-1 to TRBJ2-5, with 9 bases aligning to TRBD2. The CDR3 contains 17 residues. Germline values: CDR1 KGHDR, CDR2 SFDVKD. With 0 bases clipped from V and 5 bases from J, the junction kept 9 bases outside the gene matches. Written as DNA, the CDR3 is TGTGCCACCAGTGATTTGCGGGGAAGCGGGGGGCGGGAGACCCAGTACTTC. It is translated as CATSDLRGSGGRETQYF.

CDR3 region: CASSYGLGQGSSDYTF. In DNA, the CDR3 is TGCGCCAGCAGCTACGGGCTGGGACAGGGGTCATCAGACTACACCTTC. This chain uses TRBV5-1 with TRBJ1-2; TRBD1 matches 10 bases. Germline assignment: CDR1 SGHRS and CDR2 YFSETQ. Trimming cost V 3 bases and J 10 bases; bases outside gene matches: 15. The length of the CDR3 is 16 residues.

This clone was recorded once. The V gene is TRBV7-7, the J gene TRBJ2-1; 9 nucleotides line up with TRBD1. The V and J ends lost 5 bases and 5 bases, in that order; junction bases with no gene match: 10. The CDR3 runs 16 residues. Germline V CDR1 and CDR2: SSHAT, FNYEAQ (reference sequence). This CDR3 reads CASSLYRGRGDNEQFF. CDR3 nucleotides: TGTGCCAGCAGCCTTTACAGGGGGCGCGGGGACAATGAGCAGTTCTTC.

The chain joins TRBV7-9 to TRBJ2-5; D is perhaps TRBD2 (7 bases). The CDR3 is made up of 15 amino acids. Trimming stripped 5 bases from V and 4 bases from J, with 17 bases between. Germline CDR1 and CDR2: SEHNR and FQNEAQ (reference sequence). CDR3 in DNA: TGTGCCAGCAGCGGGGAGAGGGGGGGCGGAGAGACCCAGTACTTC. Amino acids: CASSGERGGGETQYF.

The chain links TRBV7-2 to TRBJ1-2; TRBD1 aligns across 9 bases. The J segment lost 4 bases and the V segment lost 3 bases, leaving 3 bases of the junction unmatched. Germline loops: CDR1 SGHTA, CDR2 FQGNSA. This CDR3 is 14 amino acids long. The CDR3 sequence is CASSFNRGRYGYTF. The CDR3 DNA reads as TGTGCCAGCAGCTTCAACAGGGGGCGCTATGGCTACACCTTC.

The V and J genes are TRBV9 and TRBJ2-5, with D possibly TRBD2 on 5 matching bases. The CDR3 loop spans 15 amino acids. V was cut by 2 bases and J by 4 bases, with 15 bases left in between. Germline-derived CDR1 and CDR2 are SGDLS and YYNGEE. The CDR3 sequence is CASSVKGELRETQYF. The CDR3 DNA sequence: TGTGCCAGCAGCGTGAAGGGAGAGCTTCGAGAGACCCAGTACTTC.

This clone was picked up a small number of times. The J gene is TRBJ1-1, the V gene TRBV14, with TRBD1 as a possible D gene (6 bases). Trimming removed 6 bases at V and 4 bases at J, with 15 bases between. The CDR3 extends over 14 amino acids. Germline V CDR1 and CDR2: SGHDN, FVKESK. The CDR3: CASRGEGVRTEAFF. CDR3 sequence (DNA): TGTGCCAGCAGAGGGGAGGGGGTACGCACTGAAGCTTTCTTT.

CDR3 DNA sequence: TGTGCCAGCAGTACATCGAATGCAGATACGCAGTATTTT. Amino acids: CASSTSNADTQYF. This chain joins TRBV6-5 and TRBJ2-3; no firm D call. CDR1 MNHEY and CDR2 SVGAGI come from the germline V gene. Trimming shortened V by 5 bases and J by 4 bases, and 10 bases separated the two germline ends. The CDR3 has 13 residues.

The J gene is TRBJ2-3, the V gene TRBV9; D is ambiguous. The V gene's germline CDR1 is SGDLS and CDR2 YYNGEE. V shed 3 bases and J shed 3 bases, with 17 bases lying between them. This CDR3 is 16 amino acids long. In DNA, the CDR3 is TGTGCCAGCAGCGCGACTGGAGCTCTGATGACAGATACGCAGTATTTT. Amino acids: CASSATGALMTDTQYF.

The chain links TRBV24-1 to TRBJ2-7; 10 bases map to TRBD1. The trim removed 3 bases at V and 5 bases at J, leaving 9 bases unmatched. Per the germline V gene, CDR1 is KGHDR and CDR2 is SFDVKD. The CDR3 is 16 amino acids. CDR3 loop: CATSDPGQGSKNEQYF. As DNA, the CDR3 is TGTGCCACCAGTGATCCGGGACAGGGGTCGAAAAACGAGCAGTACTTC.